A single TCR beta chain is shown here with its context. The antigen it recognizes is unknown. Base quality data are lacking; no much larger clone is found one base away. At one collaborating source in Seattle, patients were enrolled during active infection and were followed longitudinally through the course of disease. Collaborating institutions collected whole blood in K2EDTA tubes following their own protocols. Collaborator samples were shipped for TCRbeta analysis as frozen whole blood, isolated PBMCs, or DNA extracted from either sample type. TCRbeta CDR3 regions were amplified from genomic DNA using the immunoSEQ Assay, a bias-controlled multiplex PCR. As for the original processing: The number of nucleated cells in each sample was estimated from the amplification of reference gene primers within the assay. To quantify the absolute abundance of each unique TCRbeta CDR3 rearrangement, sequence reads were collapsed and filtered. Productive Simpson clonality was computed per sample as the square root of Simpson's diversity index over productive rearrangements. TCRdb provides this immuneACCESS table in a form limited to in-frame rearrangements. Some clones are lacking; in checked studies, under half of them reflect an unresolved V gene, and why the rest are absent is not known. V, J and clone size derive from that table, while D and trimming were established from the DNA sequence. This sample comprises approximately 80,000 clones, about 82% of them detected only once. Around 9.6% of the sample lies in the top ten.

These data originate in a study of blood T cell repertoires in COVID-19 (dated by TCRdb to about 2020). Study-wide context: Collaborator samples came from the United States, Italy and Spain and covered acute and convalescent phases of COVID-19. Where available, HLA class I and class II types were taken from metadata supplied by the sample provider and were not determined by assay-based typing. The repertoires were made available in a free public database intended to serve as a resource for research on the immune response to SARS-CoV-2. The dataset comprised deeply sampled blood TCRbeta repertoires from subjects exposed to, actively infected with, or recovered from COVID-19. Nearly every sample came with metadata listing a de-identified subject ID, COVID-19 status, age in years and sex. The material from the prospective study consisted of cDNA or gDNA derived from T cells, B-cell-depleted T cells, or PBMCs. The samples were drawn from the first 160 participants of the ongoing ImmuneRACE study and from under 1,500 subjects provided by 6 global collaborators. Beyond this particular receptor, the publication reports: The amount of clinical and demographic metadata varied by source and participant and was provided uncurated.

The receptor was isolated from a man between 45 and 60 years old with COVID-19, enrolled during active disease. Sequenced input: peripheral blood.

Here is the DNA: TGTGCCAGCAGTTACGGGACAGGGAGCGCTGAAGCTTTCTTT. Protein translation: CASSYGTGSAEAFF. This chain joins TRBV6-5 to TRBJ1-1, and 9 junction bases match TRBD1. The CDR3 numbers 14 residues from cysteine through phenylalanine. This entry keeps only the CDR3 DNA: 42 bases, framed from base 1. Trimming takes 2 bases off V and 6 bases off J; junction bases not matched to a gene: 4. CDR1 and CDR2, looked up from the germline V gene, are MNHEY and SVGAGI.